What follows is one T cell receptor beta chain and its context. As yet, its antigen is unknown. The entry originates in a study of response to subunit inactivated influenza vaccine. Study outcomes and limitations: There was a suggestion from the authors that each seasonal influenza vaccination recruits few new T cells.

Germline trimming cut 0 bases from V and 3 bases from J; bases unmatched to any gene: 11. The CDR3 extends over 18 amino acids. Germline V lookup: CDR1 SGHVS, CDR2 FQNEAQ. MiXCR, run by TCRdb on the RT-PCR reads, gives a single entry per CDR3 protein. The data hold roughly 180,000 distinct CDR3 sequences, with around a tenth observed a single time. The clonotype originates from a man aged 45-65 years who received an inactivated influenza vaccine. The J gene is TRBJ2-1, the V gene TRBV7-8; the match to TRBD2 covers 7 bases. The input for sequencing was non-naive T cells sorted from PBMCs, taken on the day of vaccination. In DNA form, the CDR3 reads TGTGCCAGCAGCTTAGCGAGGGCTAGCCGGGAGGTCTACAATGAGCAGTTCTTC. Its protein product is CASSLARASREVYNEQFF.